This passage covers 17 T cell receptor beta chains from one sample sequenced in a study of beta chain features in type 1 diabetes. Reverse transcription of all isolated RNA meant that expressed TCRB transcripts were sequenced. Here immunoSEQ multiplex PCR was the method, and the copy in TCRdb shows in-frame clones only, minus some. The data show 850,000 to 900,000 clones, with roughly a sixth seen just once and roughly 0.025% held by the top ten. The sequencing sample was made of naive CD4+ T cells from blood. The source is a woman between 18 and 30 years old in good health.

This rearrangement joins TRBV5-6 to TRBJ2-7; D is unresolved. The germline V gene encodes CDR1 SGHDT and CDR2 YYEEEE. The V and J ends lost 2 bases and 2 bases respectively, with 11 bases between them. This CDR3 has 14 amino acids. The CDR3 sequence: CASSLAGKPYEQYF. The CDR3 region has the DNA TGTGCCAGCAGCTTAGCAGGAAAACCCTACGAGCAGTACTTC.

The V call is TRBV18, the J call TRBJ2-2; D possibly corresponds to TRBD1 (5 bases). This CDR3 region has 17 residues. V shed 4 bases and J shed 5 bases, with 20 bases lying between them. Germline V lookup: CDR1 KGHSH, CDR2 LQKENI. The CDR3 nucleotides are TGTGCCAGCTCACAGGCCGTAACCAGGGCCTTTACCGGGGAGCTGTTTTTT. It specifies CASSQAVTRAFTGELFF.

The table lists this clone with a few counts. This chain uses TRBV7-9 with TRBJ1-5; possibly TRBD1 for D (6 bases). The CDR3 contains 18 residues. The V gene's germline CDR1 is SEHNR and CDR2 FQNEAQ (reference sequence). V lost 2 bases to trimming and J lost 2 bases, with 19 bases between them. CDR3 sequence: CASSLPGRGERGNQPQHF. In DNA form, the CDR3 reads TGTGCCAGCAGCTTACCCGGCAGGGGCGAGCGGGGCAATCAGCCCCAGCATTTT.

The rearrangement links TRBV2 to TRBJ1-4; tentatively, D is TRBD1 (5 bases). CDR1 is SNHLY and CDR2 is FYNNEI in the germline V gene. The CDR3 runs 15 residues. V lost 2 bases and J 8 bases, leaving 15 bases between the germline ends. The CDR3 region is CASSELEGYREKLFF. The CDR3 region has the DNA TGTGCCAGCAGTGAACTCGAGGGGTATAGGGAAAAACTGTTTTTT.

This clone was seen more than once but under ten times. V gene TRBV2 combines with J gene TRBJ2-3; the D is unclear. This CDR3 contains 14 residues. Germline V gene lookup returns CDR1 SNHLY and CDR2 FYNNEI. The V end lost 9 bases, the J end lost 0 bases, and 13 bases lay between the germline ends. CDR3 amino acids: CASSIGRSTDTQYF. The CDR3 DNA is TGTGCCAGTTCGATCGGGCGAAGCACAGATACGCAGTATTTT.

The chain couples TRBV7-3 to TRBJ2-1, with D tentatively TRBD2 (6 bases). V lost 6 bases and J 1 base, leaving 16 bases between the germline ends. The CDR3 totals 16 residues. From germline, CDR1 is SGHTA and CDR2 FQGTGA. The DNA for the CDR3 is TGTGCCAGCAGATCCCGTGGACTAACTTCCTACAATGAGCAGTTCTTC. This translates into CASRSRGLTSYNEQFF.

This clone was observed a few times. The J gene is TRBJ2-3, the V gene TRBV28; 7 bases match TRBD2. CDR3 size: 17 residues. Germline values: CDR1 MDHEN, CDR2 SYDVKM. With 1 base clipped from V and 1 base from J, the junction kept 8 bases outside the gene matches. The CDR3 nucleotides read TGTGCCAGCAGTTTATCAACTAGCGTGGCCGGCACAGATACGCAGTATTTT. It yields the protein CASSLSTSVAGTDTQYF.

There are a few counts of this clone. The genes are TRBV29-1 and TRBJ2-7; D is perhaps TRBD2 (7 bases). V lost 6 bases to trimming and J lost 4 bases, with 19 bases between them. The germline V gene encodes CDR1 SQVTM and CDR2 ANQGSEA. CDR3 length: 14 residues. Written as DNA, the CDR3 is TGCAGCGTGGGGGGGCCCTCCACCACGTACGAGCAGTACTTC. It codes for CSVGGPSTTYEQYF.

The V call is TRBV11-2, the J call TRBJ2-1; 8 bases line up with TRBD2. V lost 5 bases, J lost 5 bases, and 11 bases stayed unmatched. Germline CDR1 and CDR2: SGHAT and FQNNGV. There are 16 residues in the CDR3. CDR3 DNA: TGTGCCAGCAGCCTCATTAGCGGGGCATTAAACAATGAGCAGTTCTTC. This translates into CASSLISGALNNEQFF.

This clone was found a few times. The chain combines TRBV19 with TRBJ2-5; D remains ambiguous. The CDR3 spans 15 residues. V was shortened by 1 base and J by 5 bases, with 14 bases between the two germline ends. CDR1 LNHDA and CDR2 SQIVND come from the germline V gene (reference sequence). In nucleotides, the CDR3 is TGTGCCAGTAGTATAGTGGGCCAACCGCGGGAGACCCAGTACTTC. Translating it yields CASSIVGQPRETQYF.

The chain links TRBV7-9 to TRBJ1-5; 10 bases align to TRBD1. The CDR3 is 16 amino acids. After removal of 4 bases from V and 6 bases from J, the junction contained 9 bases not matched to a gene. Looked up from germline, CDR1 is SEHNR and CDR2 is FQNEAQ (reference sequence). CDR3 residues: CASSSAGQGIGQPQHF. CDR3 coding DNA: TGTGCCAGCAGCTCAGCGGGACAGGGGATCGGTCAGCCCCAGCATTTT.

This clone was observed a few times. The chain carries TRBV7-9 and TRBJ2-7; 8 bases align to TRBD1. The CDR3 sequence is 13 residues long. Germline CDR1 SEHNR, CDR2 FQNEAQ (reference sequence). J was trimmed by 9 bases and V by 3 bases; bases with no gene match: 7. The CDR3 is CASSFDTGGRQYF. Written as DNA, the CDR3 is TGTGCCAGCAGCTTCGACACAGGGGGACGGCAGTACTTC.

This clone was seen more than once but under ten times. The gene calls are TRBV7-9 and TRBJ1-5; possibly TRBD1 for D (6 bases). CDR3 size: 14 residues. Germline lookup yields CDR1 SEHNR and CDR2 FQNEAQ (reference sequence). Trimming removed 1 base from V and 6 bases from J, with 10 bases in between. The CDR3 bases are TGTGCCAGCAGCTTAGGCAGGGGCGCTCAGCCCCAGCATTTT. Translation gives CASSLGRGAQPQHF.

For this clone: This sample includes further DNA sequences coding for the same CDR3. The J gene is TRBJ2-7, the V gene TRBV18, with 11 bases aligning to TRBD1. The V gene's germline CDR1 is KGHSH and CDR2 LQKENI. This CDR3 contains 15 residues. V trimming: 2 bases; J trimming: 3 bases; junction bases outside the gene matches: 3. CDR3 residues: CASSPGTGGDYEQYF. CDR3 in DNA: TGTGCCAGCTCACCAGGGACAGGGGGGGACTACGAGCAGTACTTC.

This clone was counted only a few times. The genes are TRBV19 and TRBJ2-5, with 10 nucleotides matching TRBD2. J lost 1 base, V lost 6 bases, and 14 bases had no gene match. The CDR3 sequence is 18 residues long. From germline, CDR1 is LNHDA and CDR2 SQIVND (reference sequence). The CDR3 sequence: CASSPPRSSGRRQETQYF. Written as DNA, the CDR3 is TGTGCCAGTAGCCCCCCTCGGTCTAGCGGGAGACGCCAAGAGACCCAGTACTTC.

This clone was counted only a few times. The chain links TRBV4-2 to TRBJ2-3; 8 bases match TRBD2. The CDR3 length is 16 residues. The J segment lost 0 bases and the V segment lost 2 bases, leaving 4 bases of the junction unmatched. The V gene's germline CDR1 is LGHNA and CDR2 YNFKEQ. DNA of the CDR3: TGTGCCAGCAGCCAAAGACTAGCGACTAGCACAGATACGCAGTATTTT. Translated, it gives CASSQRLATSTDTQYF.

In its sample, this clone was seen a few times. V usage is TRBV9 and J usage is TRBJ1-2, with D perhaps TRBD1 (6 bases). Germline CDR1 SGDLS, CDR2 YYNGEE. V was shortened by 7 bases and J by 4 bases, with 20 bases between the two germline ends. The CDR3 has 15 residues. CDR3 sequence reads: CASGNREVGVYGYTF. The CDR3 region has the DNA TGTGCCAGCGGGAACAGGGAAGTTGGGGTCTATGGCTACACCTTC.